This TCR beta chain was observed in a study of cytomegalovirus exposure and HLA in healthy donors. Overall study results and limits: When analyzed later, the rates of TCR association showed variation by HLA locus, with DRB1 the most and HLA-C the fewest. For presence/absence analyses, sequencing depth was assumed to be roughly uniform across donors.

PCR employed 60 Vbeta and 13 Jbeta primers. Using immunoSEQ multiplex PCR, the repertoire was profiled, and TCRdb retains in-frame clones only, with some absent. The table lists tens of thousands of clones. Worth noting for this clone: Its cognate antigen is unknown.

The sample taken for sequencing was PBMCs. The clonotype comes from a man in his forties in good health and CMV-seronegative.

This CDR3 is CASSARQGWYEQYF. The CDR3 nucleotides are TGTGCCAGCAGCGCACGACAGGGATGGTACGAGCAGTACTTC. The chain carries TRBV9 and TRBJ2-7, with TRBD1 matching 7 bases. V trimming: 3 bases; J trimming: 4 bases; junction bases outside the gene matches: 7. Germline-derived CDR1 and CDR2 are SGDLS and YYNGEE. The CDR3 loop spans 14 amino acids.